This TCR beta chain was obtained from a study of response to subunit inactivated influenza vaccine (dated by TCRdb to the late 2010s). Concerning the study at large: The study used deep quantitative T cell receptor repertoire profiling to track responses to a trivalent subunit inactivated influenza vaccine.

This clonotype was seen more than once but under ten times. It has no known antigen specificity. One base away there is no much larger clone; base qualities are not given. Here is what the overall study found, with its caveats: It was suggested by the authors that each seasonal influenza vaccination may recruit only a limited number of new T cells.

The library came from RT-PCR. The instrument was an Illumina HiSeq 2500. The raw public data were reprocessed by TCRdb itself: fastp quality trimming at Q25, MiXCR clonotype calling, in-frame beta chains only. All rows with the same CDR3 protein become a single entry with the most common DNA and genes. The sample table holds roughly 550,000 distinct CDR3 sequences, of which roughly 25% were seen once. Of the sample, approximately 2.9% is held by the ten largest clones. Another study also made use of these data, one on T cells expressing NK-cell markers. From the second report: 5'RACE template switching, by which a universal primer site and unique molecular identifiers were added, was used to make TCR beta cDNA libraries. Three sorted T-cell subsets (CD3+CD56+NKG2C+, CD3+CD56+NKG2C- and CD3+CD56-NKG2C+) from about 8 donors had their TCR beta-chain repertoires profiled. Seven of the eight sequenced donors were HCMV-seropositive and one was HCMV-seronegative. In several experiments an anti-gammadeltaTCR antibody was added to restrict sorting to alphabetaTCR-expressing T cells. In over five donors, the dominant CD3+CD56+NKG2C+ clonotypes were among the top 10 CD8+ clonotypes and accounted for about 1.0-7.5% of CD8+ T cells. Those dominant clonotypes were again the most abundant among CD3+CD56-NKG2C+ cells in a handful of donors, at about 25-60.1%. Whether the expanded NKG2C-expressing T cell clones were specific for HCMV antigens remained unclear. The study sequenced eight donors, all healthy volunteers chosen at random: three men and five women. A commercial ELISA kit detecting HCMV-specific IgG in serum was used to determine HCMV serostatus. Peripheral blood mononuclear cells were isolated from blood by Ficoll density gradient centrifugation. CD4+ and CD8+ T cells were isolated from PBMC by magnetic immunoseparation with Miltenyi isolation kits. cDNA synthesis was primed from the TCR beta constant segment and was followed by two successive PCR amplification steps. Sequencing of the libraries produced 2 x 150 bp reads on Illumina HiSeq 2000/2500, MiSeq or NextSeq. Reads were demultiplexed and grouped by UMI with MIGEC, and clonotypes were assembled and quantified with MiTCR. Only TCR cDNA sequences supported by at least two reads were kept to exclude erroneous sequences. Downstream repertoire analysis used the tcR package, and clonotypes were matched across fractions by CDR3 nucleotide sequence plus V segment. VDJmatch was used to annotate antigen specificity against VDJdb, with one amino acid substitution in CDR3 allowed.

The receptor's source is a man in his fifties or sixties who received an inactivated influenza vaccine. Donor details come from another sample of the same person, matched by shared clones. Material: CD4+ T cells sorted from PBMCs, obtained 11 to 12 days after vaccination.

This receptor has the CDR3 CASRASVGVYNEQFF. The DNA sequence reads TGTGCCTCACGGGCAAGTGTGGGGGTTTACAATGAGCAGTTCTTC. The chain links TRBV10-3 with TRBJ2-1; the D gene may be TRBD1 or TRBD2, since each aligns over 5 bases. Between the V and J ends, shortened by 11 bases and 4 bases respectively, the junction contains 21 bases. Including cysteine and phenylalanine, the CDR3 has 15 amino acids. Kept here is only the CDR3 DNA, which spans 45 bases and is read in frame from base 1. As encoded in the germline V gene, CDR1 is ENHRY while CDR2 is SYGVKD.